Below, one T cell receptor beta chain is given with its context. These data come from a study of identical twins. The CDR3 is made up of 16 amino acids. The J segment lost 1 base and the V segment lost 4 bases, leaving 5 bases of the junction unmatched. The germline V gene has CDR1 MNHEY and CDR2 SMNVEV (reference sequence). TCRdb reanalysed the 5' RACE reads using MiXCR and keeps one entry per CDR3 protein. The table has about 690,000 distinct CDR3 sequences, around 6% seen once. The chain carries TRBV27 and TRBJ2-3, with 10 bases aligning to TRBD2. This sequence originates from a young man in good health. The specimen was naive T cells sorted from blood. As DNA, the CDR3 is TGTGCCAGCAGTTCCGCAGGACTAGCGGGCACAGATACGCAGTATTTT. Encoded protein: CASSSAGLAGTDTQYF.